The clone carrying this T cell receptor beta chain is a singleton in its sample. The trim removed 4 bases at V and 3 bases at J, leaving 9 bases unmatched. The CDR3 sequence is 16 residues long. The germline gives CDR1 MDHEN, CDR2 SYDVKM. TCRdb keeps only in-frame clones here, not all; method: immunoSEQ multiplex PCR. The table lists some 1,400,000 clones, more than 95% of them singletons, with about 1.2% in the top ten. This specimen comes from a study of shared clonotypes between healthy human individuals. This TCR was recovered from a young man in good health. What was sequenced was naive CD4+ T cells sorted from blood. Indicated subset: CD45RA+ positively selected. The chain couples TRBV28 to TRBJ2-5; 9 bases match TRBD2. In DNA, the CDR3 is TGTGCCAGCAGTTCCTTGGCGGGAGGGGCGAAAGAGACCCAGTACTTC. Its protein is CASSSLAGGAKETQYF.